One and the same sample provided the 14 T cell receptor beta chains below, sequenced in a study of shared clonotypes between healthy human individuals. The table came from immunoSEQ multiplex PCR; TCRdb's copy has only in-frame clones and leaves some out. The sample contains over 2 million clones, 85% to 95% of which appear only once. Specimen: naive CD4+ T cells sorted from blood. Subset in this sample: CD45RA+ positively selected. The receptor set was obtained from a man younger than 35 in good health.

This chain uses TRBV5-1 with TRBJ2-1; D unclear. This CDR3 has 14 amino acids. Per the germline V gene, CDR1 is SGHRS and CDR2 is YFSETQ. V lost 6 bases and J lost 2, with 12 bases in between. The CDR3 loop is CASTEAHAYNEQFF. The CDR3 bases are TGCGCCAGCACAGAGGCCCACGCCTACAATGAGCAGTTCTTC.

In the case of this clone: The identical CDR3 is also encoded by other nucleotide sequences in the sample. The rearrangement links TRBV29-1 to TRBJ2-5, with a possible D match to TRBD1 (5 bases). The V end lost 6 bases, the J end lost 5 bases, and 13 bases lay between the germline ends. The CDR3 has 12 amino acids. Germline assignment: CDR1 SQVTM and CDR2 ANQGSEA. In DNA form, the CDR3 reads TGCAGCGTGGGGCGCCCCCAGGAGACCCAGTACTTC. This gives the protein CSVGRPQETQYF.

The rearrangement links TRBV4-1 to TRBJ2-3; D is uncertain. Between the trimmed V and J ends, which lost 0 bases and 2 bases, there was a span of 12 bases. The CDR3 is 16 amino acids. The V gene's germline CDR1 is MGHRA and CDR2 YSYEKL. This CDR3 is CASSQDVASNTDTQYF. CDR3 bases: TGCGCCAGCAGCCAAGATGTGGCTTCGAACACAGATACGCAGTATTTT.

Worth noting for this clone: Other DNA sequences in the same sample also yield this CDR3. V and J are TRBV6-5 and TRBJ1-1, with D possibly being TRBD1 (5 bases). Trimming pared 2 bases from V and 5 bases from J, leaving 9 bases between. The CDR3 runs 13 residues. Germline V CDR1 and CDR2: MNHEY, SVGAGI. Here the CDR3 reads CASSYGGWTEAFF. CDR3 coding DNA: TGTGCCAGCAGTTACGGGGGGTGGACTGAAGCTTTCTTT.

The chain uses TRBV21-1 and TRBJ2-6. TRBV21-1 is tagged as a pseudogene. The length of the CDR3 is 22 residues. In DNA form, the CDR3 reads TGTGCCAGCAGCCGATTCCCCCCCGAAGGTGGATGCGATTCCTCTGGGGCCAACGTCCTGACTTTC. Translated, it gives CASSRFPPEGGCDSSGANVLTF.

This chain joins TRBV11-2 and TRBJ2-5, with 8 bases aligning to TRBD2. Germline V gene lookup returns CDR1 SGHAT and CDR2 FQNNGV. V lost 5 bases to trimming and J lost 1 base; unmatched junction nucleotides: 9. CDR3 length: 16 residues. The CDR3 is CASSQLSGGLQETQYF. CDR3 nucleotide sequence: TGTGCCAGCAGCCAGTTAAGCGGGGGCCTCCAAGAGACCCAGTACTTC.

The table lists this clone with a count of one. V gene TRBV30 combines with J gene TRBJ1-4; possible D gene TRBD1, 6 bases. The CDR3 length is 13 residues. V shed 4 bases and J shed 8 bases, with 14 bases lying between them. Germline assignment: CDR1 GTSNPN and CDR2 SVGIG (reference sequence). The CDR3 region has the DNA TGTGCCTGGAATGCCCAAACAGGGGAAAAACTGTTTTTT. As protein: CAWNAQTGEKLFF. Variable domain in full (rest from reference TRBV30 and TRBJ1-4): SQTIHQWPATLVQPVGSPLSLECTVEGTSNPNLYWYRQAAGRGLQLLFYSVGIGQISSEVPQNLSASRPQDRQFILSSKKLLLSDSGFYLCAWNAQTGEKLFFGSGTQLSVL.

About this clone: The same CDR3 is also encoded by other DNA sequences in this sample. The genes are TRBV6-1 and TRBJ1-5; 10 bases agree with TRBD1. Trimming removed 4 bases from V and 4 bases from J; junction bases left unmatched: 4. Germline V gene sequence: CDR1 MNHNS, CDR2 SASEGT. CDR3 size: 15 residues. This chain's CDR3 is CASSAGTGVNQPQHF. The CDR3 bases are TGTGCCAGCAGTGCCGGGACAGGGGTTAATCAGCCCCAGCATTTT.

The chain has TRBV7-3 and TRBJ1-6; TRBD1 matches 10 bases. Germline loops: CDR1 SGHTA, CDR2 FQGTGA. After removal of 8 bases from V and 10 bases from J, the junction contained 11 bases not matched to a gene. The CDR3 is 15 amino acids. This CDR3 is CASSQGTGANSPLHF. CDR3 in DNA: TGTGCCAGCTCCCAGGGGACAGGGGCCAACTCACCCCTCCACTTT.

The chain combines TRBV19 with TRBJ2-7; possibly TRBD1 for D (5 bases). The CDR3 is 16 amino acids. Germline V gene sequence: CDR1 LNHDA, CDR2 SQIVND (reference sequence). The V and J ends lost 1 base and 0 bases respectively, with 13 bases between them. CDR3 protein: CASSIVGPTSSYEQYF. The CDR3 region has the DNA TGTGCCAGTAGTATAGTGGGGCCAACAAGCTCCTACGAGCAGTACTTC.

This clone was found once. Other DNA variants within this sample encode the same CDR3. This rearrangement joins TRBV20-1 to TRBJ2-7; D is unclear. The CDR3 extends over 11 amino acids. Looked up from germline, CDR1 is DFQATT and CDR2 is SNEGSKA (reference sequence). Between the trimmed V and J ends, which lost 3 bases and 3 bases, there was a span of 6 bases. The CDR3 protein is CSARVNYEQYF. Here the CDR3 DNA reads TGCAGTGCTAGGGTTAACTACGAGCAGTACTTC.

In DNA, the CDR3 is TGTGCCAGCAGAGGGCTAGCGGGTTCCAATGAGCAGTTCTTC. As protein: CASRGLAGSNEQFF. This rearrangement joins TRBV6-5 to TRBJ2-1, with 8 bases lining up with TRBD2. The CDR3 spans 14 residues. CDR1 is MNHEY and CDR2 is SVGAGI in the germline V gene. V lost 6 bases to trimming and J lost 6 bases; unmatched junction nucleotides: 7.

This chain joins TRBV5-1 and TRBJ2-7, with D unclear. Germline CDR1 SGHRS, CDR2 YFSETQ. The length of the CDR3 is 16 residues. V lost 0 bases and J 5 bases, leaving 18 bases between the germline ends. As DNA, the CDR3 is TGCGCCAGCAGCTTGGGTACTACTATTTCGCTAAACGAGCAGTACTTC. It is translated as CASSLGTTISLNEQYF.

The J gene is TRBJ2-2, the V gene TRBV2, with D tentatively TRBD1 (5 bases). V was shortened by 7 bases and J by 4 bases, with 13 bases between the two germline ends. From germline, CDR1 is SNHLY and CDR2 FYNNEI. The CDR3 runs to 14 residues. Here the CDR3 DNA reads TGTGCCAGCAAATACACAGGTAGCACCGGGGAGCTGTTTTTT. Its protein is CASKYTGSTGELFF.